This TCR beta chain was sequenced for a study of T cells in Graves' hyperthyroidism and ophthalmopathy. Study information: Staff took peripheral blood when the initial diagnosis was made, before any treatment began. Study conclusions and caveats: Blood also contained most expanded thyroid clonotypes above 0.001. A 13 V-J model separated ophthalmopathy from stable hyperthyroidism.

Many counts were recorded for this clonotype. Its antigen is undetermined. Researchers took RNA transcripts and amplified the TCR beta CDR3 regions from them. A set of HTBI primers served as the primers for a first-round RT-PCR of the TCR CDR3. Each CDR3 protein is one row after TCRdb ran MiXCR on the multiplex PCR reads. This sample carries 560,000 or so distinct CDR3 sequences, just under 20% of them seen once, and the ten largest clones take approximately 50%. With 2 bases clipped from V and 1 base from J, the junction kept 11 bases outside the gene matches. The CDR3 length is 18 residues. CDR1 and CDR2 from the germline V gene are SGHVS and FQNEAQ. Among ophthalmopathy patients, the Clinical Activity Score reached at least 3, the NOSPECS grade reached at least 4, and duration remained under 3 months.

The sequenced sample was blood. The sequence came from a man aged 40-50 years with Graves' ophthalmopathy. V and J are TRBV7-8 and TRBJ1-1; 9 positions match TRBD1. The CDR3 sequence is CASSLSRLRDRENTEAFF. The CDR3 region has the DNA TGTGCCAGCAGCTTATCGCGGCTCCGGGACAGGGAGAACACTGAAGCTTTCTTT.